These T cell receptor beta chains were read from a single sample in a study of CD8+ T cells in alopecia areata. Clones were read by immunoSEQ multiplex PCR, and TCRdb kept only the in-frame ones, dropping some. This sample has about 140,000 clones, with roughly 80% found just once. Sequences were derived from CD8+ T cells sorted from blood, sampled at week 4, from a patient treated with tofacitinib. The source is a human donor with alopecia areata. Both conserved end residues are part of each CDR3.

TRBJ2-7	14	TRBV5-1	CASSWRGASYEQYF
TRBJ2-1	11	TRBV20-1	CSARAGVEQFF
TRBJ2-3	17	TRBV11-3	CASSSTTSGGAADTQYF
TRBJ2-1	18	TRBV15	CATSRDRLAGGYYNEQFF
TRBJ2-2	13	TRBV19	CASSILAGRELFF
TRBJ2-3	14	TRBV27	CASRLEAAADTQYF
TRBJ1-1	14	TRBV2	CASTDQGLNTEAFF
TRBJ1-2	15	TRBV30	CAWTPSGRFNYGYTF
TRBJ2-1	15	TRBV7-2	CASSPLGGEYNEQFF
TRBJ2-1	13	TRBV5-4	CASSTGLANEQFF
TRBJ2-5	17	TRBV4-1	CASSQGPGQGFQETQYF
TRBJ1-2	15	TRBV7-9	CASSQGRTPNYGYTF
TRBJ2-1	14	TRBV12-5	CASGWGDRDNEQFF
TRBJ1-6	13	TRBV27	CASSLSANSPLHF
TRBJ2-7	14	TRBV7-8	CASSSGTVSYEQYF
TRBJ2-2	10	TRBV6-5	CASKGGELFF